Below, 29 T cell receptor beta chains from the same sample are listed, as sequenced in a study of cytomegalovirus exposure and HLA in healthy donors. The repertoire was sequenced with immunoSEQ multiplex PCR; TCRdb's copy has only in-frame clones and lacks some. Altogether about 49,000 clones are present, around nine tenths being singletons, with the ten largest covering about 1.5%. Input material: PBMCs. The receptor set was obtained from a man between 18 and 29 years old in good health and CMV-seronegative.

The chain joins TRBV7-6 to TRBJ2-7; D is perhaps TRBD1 (6 bases). V was pared by 4 bases and J by 2 bases, with 9 bases between. The germline gives CDR1 SGHVS, CDR2 FNYEAQ. This CDR3 is built from 13 residues. In DNA form, the CDR3 reads TGTGCCAGCAGCTCACAGGGTCCCTACGAGCAGTACTTC. Amino acid sequence: CASSSQGPYEQYF.

Here the CDR3 DNA reads TGTGCCAGCAGCCGCATAGTCTTTCGGACTAGCGGGAGGCGCGTTGCCTACGAGCAGTACTTC. Protein sequence: CASSRIVFRTSGRRVAYEQYF. The chain uses TRBV4-2 and TRBJ2-7; 14 nucleotides match TRBD2. Trimming at V came to 4 bases and at J to 2 bases, leaving 19 bases not matched to a gene. The CDR3 extends over 21 amino acids. In germline, CDR1 is LGHNA, CDR2 YNFKEQ.

This chain joins TRBV7-9 and TRBJ2-1, with 14 positions matching TRBD2. Trimming took 5 bases from V and 8 from J; bases not matched to a gene: 5. Germline values: CDR1 SEHNR, CDR2 FQNEAQ (reference sequence). The CDR3 loop spans 15 amino acids. The chain's CDR3 is CASSATSGRVDEQFF. CDR3 in DNA: TGTGCCAGCAGCGCGACTAGCGGGAGGGTCGATGAGCAGTTCTTC.

DNA of the CDR3: TGTGCCAGCTCACCTTTACGGGAAAAAGAGACCCAGTACTTC. This gives the protein CASSPLREKETQYF. J is TRBJ2-5 and V is TRBV18; weak D call: TRBD2 (5 bases). The germline gives CDR1 KGHSH, CDR2 LQKENI. V lost 3 bases, J lost 3 bases, and 11 bases lay in between. The CDR3 is 14 amino acids.

The chain carries TRBV7-9 and TRBJ2-3, with D possibly being TRBD2 (5 bases). V lost 2 bases and J lost 0, with 9 bases in between. This CDR3 comprises 15 residues. Germline V gene lookup returns CDR1 SEHNR and CDR2 FQNEAQ (reference sequence). CDR3 residues: CASSLLLGSTDTQYF. The CDR3 bases are TGTGCCAGCAGCTTACTACTAGGAAGCACAGATACGCAGTATTTT.

The genes are TRBV28 and TRBJ2-1; D is unclear. CDR3 length: 13 amino acids. Trimming removed 1 base at V and 4 bases at J, with 5 bases between. Germline values: CDR1 MDHEN, CDR2 SYDVKM. The CDR3 nucleotides read TGTGCCAGCAGTTTATCCCCTTACAATGAGCAGTTCTTC. Residues: CASSLSPYNEQFF.

The V call is TRBV6-1, the J call TRBJ2-3; perhaps TRBD2 as D (6 bases). From germline, CDR1 is MNHNS and CDR2 SASEGT. This CDR3 is built from 14 residues. The V gene lost 2 bases and the J gene lost 5 bases, with 11 bases spanning the gap. CDR3 residues: CASSEPRLVDTQYF. DNA for the CDR3: TGTGCCAGCAGTGAACCCCGACTAGTAGATACGCAGTATTTT.

The genes are TRBV28 and TRBJ2-5; a possible D gene is TRBD2 (6 bases). With 2 bases removed from V and 2 bases from J, the gap between germline ends came to 12 bases. CDR3 length: 15 amino acids. In germline, CDR1 is MDHEN, CDR2 SYDVKM. The CDR3 sequence: CASSLPLGGQETQYF. The DNA of the CDR3 is TGTGCCAGCAGTTTACCCCTCGGGGGTCAAGAGACCCAGTACTTC.

V is TRBV11-1 and J is TRBJ2-5; D may be TRBD2 (5 bases). In germline, CDR1 is SGHAT, CDR2 FQDESV (reference sequence). This CDR3 has 15 residues. V lost 10 bases, J lost 1 base, and 19 bases lay in between. CDR3 bases: TGTGCCACCTCTAATGAGGGAGAGCGCCAAGAGACCCAGTACTTC. Protein sequence: CATSNEGERQETQYF.

The chain is built from TRBV15 and TRBJ1-1; perhaps TRBD1 as D (5 bases). CDR3 length: 18 amino acids. CDR1 is LNHNV, CDR2 YYDKDF, per germline (reference sequence). Deletions cut 0 bases from V and 0 bases from J, with 17 bases between. CDR3 sequence: CATSRDPRQYRMNTEAFF. The CDR3 DNA reads TGTGCCACCAGCAGAGATCCAAGACAGTACCGCATGAACACTGAAGCTTTCTTT.

This chain joins TRBV6-1 and TRBJ2-7, with D perhaps TRBD2 (5 bases). Trimming took off 6 bases at V and 2 bases at J, with 14 bases between the two ends. This CDR3 has 14 amino acids. Germline loops: CDR1 MNHNS, CDR2 SASEGT. The CDR3 spells CASRDPRGAYEQYF. The DNA of the CDR3 is TGTGCCAGCAGAGACCCCCGGGGAGCCTACGAGCAGTACTTC.

The chain uses TRBV5-4 and TRBJ2-4; TRBD1 aligns across 9 bases. CDR3 length: 14 residues. Unmatched junction bases numbered 2, after V lost 0 bases and J lost 7 bases. CDR1 and CDR2 from the germline V gene are SGHNT and YYREEE (reference sequence). The CDR3 coding sequence is TGTGCCAGCAGCTTGGGACAGGGGGATAACATTCAGTACTTC. Translated, it gives CASSLGQGDNIQYF.

This clone was seen a single time. The V gene is TRBV18, the J gene TRBJ2-2; 14 bases are a match to TRBD2. The junction had 2 bases not matched to a gene; V was cut back by 4 bases and J by 4 bases. Germline V CDR1 and CDR2: KGHSH, LQKENI. The CDR3 runs to 16 residues. The CDR3 bases are TGTGCCAGCTCACGTGGACTAGCGGGGGGCACCGGGGAGCTGTTTTTT. Protein sequence: CASSRGLAGGTGELFF.

This rearrangement joins TRBV11-1 to TRBJ2-7; D gene uncertain. V was trimmed by 1 base and J by 4 bases, leaving 8 bases between them. Looked up from germline, CDR1 is SGHAT and CDR2 is FQDESV (reference sequence). The CDR3 consists of 13 residues. The CDR3 loop is CASSLGQLYEQYF. The CDR3 DNA follows: TGTGCCAGCAGCTTAGGTCAGTTGTACGAGCAGTACTTC.

This rearrangement joins TRBV9 to TRBJ2-3; D not certain. The CDR3 contains 15 residues. CDR1 SGDLS and CDR2 YYNGEE come from the germline V gene. Between the trimmed V and J ends, which lost 4 bases and 2 bases, there was a span of 14 bases. CDR3 region: CASSRGGRYTDTQYF. CDR3 nucleotides: TGTGCCAGCAGCAGAGGTGGCAGATACACAGATACGCAGTATTTT.

The V gene is TRBV12-5, the J gene TRBJ1-1, with unresolved D. Germline V gives CDR1 LGHNT, CDR2 FRNRAP. V was pared by 0 bases and J by 4 bases, with 12 bases between. There are 15 residues in the CDR3. The CDR3 loop reads CASGLVRAGGTEAFF. DNA of the CDR3: TGTGCTAGTGGTTTGGTACGAGCGGGTGGCACTGAAGCTTTCTTT.

This clone was recorded only once. The chain uses TRBV7-3 and TRBJ2-3; TRBD2 matches at 8 bases. The V and J ends lost 5 bases and 4 bases, in that order; junction bases with no gene match: 8. This CDR3 is built from 15 residues. CDR1 and CDR2 from the germline V gene are SGHTA and FQGTGA. The CDR3 DNA reads as TGTGCCAGCAGCCCAAGCGGGAGTAAGGCAGATACGCAGTATTTT. It is translated as CASSPSGSKADTQYF.

CDR3 in amino acids: CASSIVGGGQPQHF. The DNA for the CDR3 is TGTGCCAGTAGTATAGTAGGGGGCGGCCAGCCCCAGCATTTT. V gene TRBV19 combines with J gene TRBJ1-5; the match to TRBD1 covers 7 bases. V gave up 1 base and J gave up 7 bases; unmatched junction bases: 4. The CDR3 length is 14 residues. The germline V gene encodes CDR1 LNHDA and CDR2 SQIVND (reference sequence).

The chain joins TRBV10-3 to TRBJ1-1; D is unclear. Trimming stripped 1 base from V and 5 bases from J, with 11 bases between. The CDR3 contains 14 residues. Germline V gene lookup returns CDR1 ENHRY and CDR2 SYGVKD. The CDR3 reads CAISELGGETEAFF. The CDR3 DNA follows: TGTGCCATCAGTGAGTTGGGAGGAGAAACTGAAGCTTTCTTT.

This chain uses TRBV5-1 with TRBJ2-2; D is possibly TRBD1 (5 bases). Germline V lookup: CDR1 SGHRS, CDR2 YFSETQ. With 3 bases removed from V and 6 bases from J, the gap between germline ends came to 9 bases. CDR3 length: 13 residues. CDR3 in DNA: TGCGCCAGCAGCTCAGGGTCGTCCGGGGAGCTGTTTTTT. Translated, it gives CASSSGSSGELFF.

This chain joins TRBV9 and TRBJ2-5; 7 positions match TRBD1. After removal of 2 bases from V and 1 base from J, the junction contained 8 bases not matched to a gene. The CDR3 length is 16 residues. Germline V CDR1 and CDR2: SGDLS, YYNGEE. The CDR3 nucleotides are TGTGCCAGCAGCGTCGCAATGGGACAGATCCAAGAGACCCAGTACTTC. This sequence encodes CASSVAMGQIQETQYF.

The chain recombines TRBV7-3 with TRBJ2-3; D remains ambiguous. CDR3 length equals 15 residues. CDR1 is SGHTA, CDR2 FQGTGA, per germline. Trimming cost V 1 base and J 0 bases, with 8 bases left between them. CDR3 in amino acids: CASSLIPTSTDTQYF. In nucleotides, the CDR3 is TGTGCCAGCAGCTTAATTCCGACTAGCACAGATACGCAGTATTTT.

The genes are TRBV9 and TRBJ2-1; D uncertain. The CDR3 is 13 amino acids. Germline CDR1 and CDR2: SGDLS and YYNGEE. Trimming removed 3 bases at V and 8 bases at J, with 12 bases between. CDR3 sequence reads: CASSAGHTDEQFF. CDR3 DNA sequence: TGTGCCAGCAGCGCAGGCCACACCGATGAGCAGTTCTTC.

The chain has TRBV28 and TRBJ2-3; D remains ambiguous. The V gene's germline CDR1 is MDHEN and CDR2 SYDVKM. V shed 8 bases and J shed 2 bases, with 5 bases lying between them. The CDR3 spans 11 residues. The CDR3 loop is CASDSTDTQYF. CDR3 coding DNA: TGTGCCAGCGACTCCACAGATACGCAGTATTTT.

This chain links TRBV27 with TRBJ1-1, with 8 bases fitting TRBD1. The germline CDR1 and CDR2 sequences are MNHEY and SMNVEV (reference sequence). The CDR3 is made up of 13 amino acids. Trimming at V came to 5 bases and at J to 4 bases, leaving 3 bases not matched to a gene. CDR3 protein: CASSRQGFTEAFF. CDR3 DNA: TGTGCCAGCAGTAGACAGGGGTTCACTGAAGCTTTCTTT.

This chain uses TRBV30 with TRBJ1-2, with 9 bases aligning to TRBD1. Trimming at V came to 2 bases and at J to 7 bases, leaving 8 bases not matched to a gene. Germline CDR1 is GTSNPN and CDR2 is SVGIG (reference sequence). This CDR3 has 14 amino acids. The CDR3 sequence is CAWSTTGGGSGYTF. Here the CDR3 DNA reads TGTGCCTGGAGTACAACAGGGGGCGGCTCTGGCTACACCTTC.

About this clone itself: The conserved final phenylalanine or tryptophan is absent from the CDR3, which likely points to a read error. No DNA is shown, since the ends of the CDR3 on it are uncertain; the CDR3 is the one TCRdb lists. The chain couples TRBV7-8 to TRBJ1-2; TRBD1 is taken as the D call from the table, unchecked against the DNA. The V gene's germline CDR1 is SGHVS and CDR2 FQNEAQ. The CDR3 is 12 residues long, counting both termini. This CDR3 is CASSSYKGAVAV.

The chain couples TRBV12-5 to TRBJ2-2, with TRBD2 identical over 9 bases. The V and J ends lost 5 bases and 5 bases, in that order; junction bases with no gene match: 6. The V gene's germline CDR1 is LGHNT and CDR2 FRNRAP. The CDR3 totals 15 residues. CDR3 residues: CASGHLAGSTGELFF. The CDR3 DNA follows: TGTGCTAGTGGTCATCTAGCGGGGAGTACCGGGGAGCTGTTTTTT. The whole variable domain, filled in from reference TRBV12-5 and TRBJ2-2, reads DARVTQTPRHKVTEMGQEVTMRCQPILGHNTVFWYRQTMMQGLELLAYFRNRAPLDDSGMPKDRFSAEMPDATLATLKIQPSEPRDSAVYFCASGHLAGSTGELFFGEGSRLTVL.

The genes are TRBV6-4 and TRBJ2-3; 7 bases align to TRBD2. Trimming removed 4 bases from V and 2 bases from J; junction bases left unmatched: 6. This CDR3 contains 15 residues. Germline V gene sequence: CDR1 MRHNA, CDR2 SNTAGT. The DNA of the CDR3 is TGTGCCAGCAGTGGTGGCGGGGGATCCACAGATACGCAGTATTTT. Translation gives CASSGGGGSTDTQYF.